The present T cell receptor (beta chain) was sequenced within a study of T cell responses to AZD1222 COVID-19 vaccine. Sequenced by immunoSEQ multiplex PCR; TCRdb stores in-frame clones only, minus some. The sample carries some 63,000 clones, nearly 90% recorded once. V lost 5 bases and J lost 0; bases outside the gene matches: 24. The CDR3 consists of 21 residues. CDR1 and CDR2 (germline): LNHDA, SQIVND (reference sequence). This sequence joins TRBV19 and TRBJ1-1, with 7 bases aligning to TRBD1. Source: peripheral blood, taken 28 days after the second AZD1222 dose. The TCR comes from an adult who received the AZD1222 COVID-19 vaccine. The CDR3 DNA follows: TGTGCCAGTAGTTCCCAAGGGACAGAGTCCCTTCTAAGATTTATGAACACTGAAGCTTTCTTT. It encodes CASSSQGTESLLRFMNTEAFF.